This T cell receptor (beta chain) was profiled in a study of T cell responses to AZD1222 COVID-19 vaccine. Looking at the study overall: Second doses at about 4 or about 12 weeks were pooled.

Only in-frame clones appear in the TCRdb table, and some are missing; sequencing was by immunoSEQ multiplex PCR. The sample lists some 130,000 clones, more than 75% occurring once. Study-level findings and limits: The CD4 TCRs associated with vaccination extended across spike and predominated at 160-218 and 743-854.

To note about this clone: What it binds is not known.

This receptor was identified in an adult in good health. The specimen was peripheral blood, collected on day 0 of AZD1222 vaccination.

The CDR3 bases are TGTGCCAGCAGCACCCGGACAGGGCTATCCTACGAGCAGTACTTC. This encodes CASSTRTGLSYEQYF. The V gene is TRBV13, the J gene TRBJ2-7, with TRBD1 matching over 8 bases. Germline-derived CDR1 and CDR2 are PRHDT and FYEKMQ (reference sequence). J was trimmed by 1 base and V by 5 bases; bases with no gene match: 7. CDR3 length equals 15 residues.